Here is one T cell receptor (beta chain) with its context. What it binds is unknown. PCR primers comprised 60 Vbeta and 13 Jbeta primers. The data were produced by immunoSEQ multiplex PCR, yet TCRdb's version contains in-frame clones alone and is incomplete. The profile covers 150,000 to 200,000 clones, with about 80% appearing a single time and over 0.95% taken by the ten largest. Each donor was nominally healthy when sampled (though unrecorded immune exposures were likely). The entry originates in a study of cytomegalovirus exposure and HLA in healthy donors. Study-level findings and limits: An analysis done earlier found most TCR beta V segments productive about 90% or about 30% of the time. The classifier was said to identify cytomegalovirus status with high specificity and sensitivity.

J lost 8 bases, V lost 6 bases, and 10 bases had no gene match. Germline V gene data show CDR1 as LNHDA and CDR2 as SQIVND (reference sequence). The CDR3 is made up of 16 amino acids. This chain uses TRBV19 with TRBJ2-1; TRBD2 matches 13 bases. The clonotype comes from a woman between 50 and 59 years old in good health and CMV-seronegative. The material sequenced was PBMCs. CDR3 nucleotide sequence: TGTGCCAGTAGGCACCAACTAGCGGGAGGGGGCGATGAGCAGTTCTTC. Its protein is CASRHQLAGGGDEQFF.